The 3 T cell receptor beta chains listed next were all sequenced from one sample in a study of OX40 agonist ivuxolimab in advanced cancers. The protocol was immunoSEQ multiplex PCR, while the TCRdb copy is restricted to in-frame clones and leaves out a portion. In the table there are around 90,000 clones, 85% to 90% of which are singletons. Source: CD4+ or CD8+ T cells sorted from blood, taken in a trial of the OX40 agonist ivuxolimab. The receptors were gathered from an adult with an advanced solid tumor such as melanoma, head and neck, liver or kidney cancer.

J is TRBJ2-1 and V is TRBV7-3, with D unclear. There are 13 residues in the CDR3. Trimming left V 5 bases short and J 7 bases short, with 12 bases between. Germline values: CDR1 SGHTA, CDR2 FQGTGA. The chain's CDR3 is CASSPHSANEQFF. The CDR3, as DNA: TGTGCCAGCAGCCCGCACTCGGCGAATGAGCAGTTCTTC.

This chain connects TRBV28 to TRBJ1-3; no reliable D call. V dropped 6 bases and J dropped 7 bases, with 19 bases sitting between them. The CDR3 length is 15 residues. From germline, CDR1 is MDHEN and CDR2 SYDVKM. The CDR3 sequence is CASSPRPQRVNTIYF. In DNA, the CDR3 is TGTGCCAGCAGCCCACGTCCACAGCGGGTGAACACCATATATTTT.

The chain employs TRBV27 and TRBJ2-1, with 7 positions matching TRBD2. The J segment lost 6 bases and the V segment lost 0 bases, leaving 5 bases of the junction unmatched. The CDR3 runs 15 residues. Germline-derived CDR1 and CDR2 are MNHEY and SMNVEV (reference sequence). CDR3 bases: TGTGCCAGCAGTTTATCGTCTAGCGGTGCCAATGAGCAGTTCTTC. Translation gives CASSLSSSGANEQFF.